This T cell receptor (beta chain) was retrieved from a study of blood T cell repertoires in COVID-19. About the study: T cells, B-cell-depleted T cells, or PBMCs supplied cDNA or gDNA.

This clone turned up a few times. The CDR3 covers 15 residues. Looked up from germline, CDR1 is SGHTA and CDR2 is FQGNSA. V lost 5 bases to trimming and J lost 1 base, with 14 bases between them. Study processing details: Amplified reference gene primers provided the basis for estimating nucleated cell counts. Here immunoSEQ multiplex PCR was the method, and the copy in TCRdb shows in-frame clones only, minus some. The DNA was the basis for D and trimming; V, J and clone size are from that table. The table has 210,000 or so clones, 88% seen once. The receptor was derived from a woman aged 60-75 years with acute or convalescent COVID-19. The V and J genes are TRBV7-2 and TRBJ1-2; no reliable D call. The material sequenced was peripheral blood. In DNA form, the CDR3 reads TGTGCCAGCAGCCTAATTCCGATACGTAACTATGGCTACACCTTC. Protein: CASSLIPIRNYGYTF. The full variable domain, in which reference TRBV7-2 and TRBJ1-2 provide the parts outside the CDR3, is GAGVSQSPSNKVTEKGKDVELRCDPISGHTALYWYRQSLGQGLEFLIYFQGNSAPDKSGLPSDRFSAERTGGSVSTLTIQRTQQEDSAVYLCASSLIPIRNYGYTFGSGTRLTVV.